The TCR beta chain under discussion was sequenced for a study of blood T cell repertoires in COVID-19. Original handling: Nucleated cell counts were estimated from reference gene primer amplification. Measured with immunoSEQ multiplex PCR; TCRdb has only the in-frame clones, and not every one. That table gives V, J and clone size, and the DNA gave D and trimming. This table holds about 420,000 clones, around nine tenths found once. The germline gives CDR1 MNHEY, CDR2 SMNVEV (reference sequence). Trimming stripped 5 bases from V and 2 bases from J, with 11 bases between. The CDR3 is 14 amino acids. It was during active infection that Seattle patients were enrolled and then longitudinally followed.

This receptor was identified in a man younger than 35 with COVID-19, enrolled during active disease. Sequencing was carried out using peripheral blood. The J gene is TRBJ2-3, the V gene TRBV27; D might be TRBD2 (6 bases). The CDR3 here is CASSQKRATDTQYF. The CDR3 DNA reads TGTGCCAGCAGTCAAAAGCGGGCCACAGATACGCAGTATTTT.